This is a list of T cell receptor beta chains from one sample in a study of regulatory T cells in long-lasting Graves disease. TCRdb recomputed calls from the multiplex PCR reads with MiXCR, one row per CDR3 protein. The table records roughly 380,000 distinct CDR3 sequences, roughly 16% of them present only once. The source was peripheral blood mononuclear cells (PBMCs), collected at new diagnosis, from a patient treated with antithyroid drugs. Source of these receptors: a female donor with Graves disease. The CDR3 runs from the conserved cysteine through the conserved F or W. A D gene is named only where the DNA matches it firmly. Expanded clones get a size class; other rows say once, few or many, or leave the size out.

D gene,clone size,V gene,J gene,CDR3 protein,CDR3 DNA
TRBD1,many,TRBV4-1,TRBJ1-2,CASSQVTGGYYGYTF,TGCGCCAGCAGCCAGGTGACAGGGGGCTACTATGGCTACACCTTC
TRBD1,few,TRBV10-2,TRBJ1-1,CASQGGTEAFF,TGCGCCAGCCAGGGGGGCACTGAAGCTTTCTTT
.,few,TRBV14,TRBJ2-7,CASSQDGRSSYEQYF,TGTGCCAGCAGCCAAGATGGCCGGAGCTCCTACGAGCAGTACTTC
.,many,TRBV20-1,TRBJ1-3,CSARDQGDTIYF,TGCAGTGCTAGAGACCAAGGGGACACCATATATTTT
.,many,TRBV11-2,TRBJ1-2,CASSSSKNYGYTF,TGTGCCAGCAGCTCCAGCAAGAACTATGGCTACACCTTC
TRBD1,many,TRBV5-1,TRBJ1-1,CASSADRATEAFF,TGTGCCAGCAGCGCGGACAGGGCCACTGAAGCTTTCTTT
.,many,TRBV14,TRBJ2-1,CASRSKGRGEQFF,TGTGCCAGCAGGTCCAAAGGAAGGGGAGAGCAGTTCTTC
TRBD2,.,TRBV29-1,TRBJ2-7,CSVEDLGLAGSYEQYF,TGCAGCGTTGAAGATCTGGGGCTAGCGGGATCCTACGAGCAGTACTTC
.,many,TRBV20-1,TRBJ2-7,CSAGQPDYEQYF,TGCAGTGCAGGACAGCCCGACTACGAGCAGTACTTC
TRBD1,few,TRBV5-1,TRBJ1-1,CASSPRQGIPSEAFF,TGCGCCAGCAGCCCCCGACAGGGCATTCCGTCTGAAGCTTTCTTT
.,.,TRBV12-3/TRBV12-4,TRBJ1-2,CASSIDFFYGYTF,TGTGCCAGCAGTATCGATTTTTTCTATGGCTACACCTTC
TRBD2,.,TRBV15,TRBJ2-2,CATSRDRGGNTGELFF,TGTGCCACCAGCAGAGACCGCGGGGGGAACACCGGGGAGCTGTTTTTT
.,many,TRBV27,TRBJ1-5,CASSLYVGGGQPQHF,TGTGCCAGCAGTCTCTATGTGGGCGGGGGTCAGCCCCAGCATTTT
TRBD2,few,TRBV25-1,TRBJ2-7,CASSVSLAGRSEQYF,TGTGCCAGCAGTGTTAGCCTAGCGGGACGGTCTGAGCAGTACTTC
TRBD1,many,TRBV9,TRBJ1-1,CASSPQRTGFEAFF,TGTGCCAGCAGCCCTCAAAGGACAGGGTTTGAAGCTTTCTTT
.,few,TRBV4-1,TRBJ1-1,CASSQEGGGWTSEAFF,TGCGCCAGCAGCCAAGAAGGTGGGGGTTGGACTTCTGAAGCTTTCTTT
.,few,TRBV24-1,TRBJ2-6,CATSVGSLSGANVLTF,TGTGCCACCAGTGTGGGGTCTCTCTCTGGGGCCAACGTCCTGACTTTC
TRBD2,many,TRBV12-3/TRBV12-4,TRBJ2-3,CASSPIGGSGSKDTQYF,TGTGCCAGCAGCCCAATCGGCGGTAGCGGGAGTAAGGATACGCAGTATTTT
.,many,TRBV7-9,TRBJ2-1,CASSLALAVSYNEQFF,TGTGCCAGCAGCTTAGCGTTGGCCGTCTCCTACAATGAGCAGTTCTTC
.,few,TRBV9,TRBJ2-2,CASSVDQGGGNGELFF,TGTGCCAGCAGCGTAGACCAGGGAGGGGGGAACGGGGAGCTGTTTTTT
.,many,TRBV27,TRBJ1-2,CATSGNYGYTF,TGTGCCACCTCCGGGAATTATGGCTACACCTTC
TRBD2,.,TRBV7-2,TRBJ2-3,CASSLGSGRAETDTQYF,TGTGCCAGCAGCTTAGGTAGCGGGAGGGCCGAAACAGATACGCAGTATTTT
TRBD2,many,TRBV7-9,TRBJ2-1,CASSPGTSGTYNEQFF,TGTGCCAGCAGCCCCGGGACTAGCGGGACCTACAATGAGCAGTTCTTC
.,many,TRBV12-3/TRBV12-4,TRBJ1-3,CATAYGDSGNTIYF,TGTGCCACCGCCTACGGGGACTCTGGAAACACCATATATTTT
.,.,TRBV7-9,TRBJ2-2,CASSDTRQNTGELFF,TGTGCCAGCAGCGATACGCGGCAGAACACCGGGGAGCTGTTTTTT
.,.,TRBV15,TRBJ1-4,CATSSGLVEKLFF,TGTGCCACCAGCTCGGGCCTCGTAGAAAAACTGTTTTTT
.,many,TRBV28,TRBJ2-1,CASLGRDKNNEQFF,TGTGCCAGTCTTGGGCGGGACAAAAACAATGAGCAGTTCTTC
.,many,TRBV12-3/TRBV12-4,TRBJ1-3,CASSLVGLQVRNTIYF,TGTGCCAGCAGTTTGGTGGGACTTCAAGTGAGAAACACCATATATTTT
TRBD2,many,TRBV7-2,TRBJ2-3,CASSLDRLAGGPRLDTQYF,TGTGCCAGCAGCTTAGATCGGCTAGCGGGAGGGCCAAGATTAGATACGCAGTATTTT
TRBD2,.,TRBV11-2,TRBJ2-5,CASIEGRGLPNLGTQYF,TGTGCCAGCATCGAGGGTAGGGGACTACCAAACCTAGGGACCCAGTACTTC
.,many,TRBV30,TRBJ2-1,CAWTPSSYNEQFF,TGTGCCTGGACACCGAGCTCCTACAATGAGCAGTTCTTC
TRBD2,many,TRBV10-3,TRBJ2-3,CAIFSGRGSTDTQYF,TGTGCCATCTTTAGCGGGAGAGGGAGCACAGATACGCAGTATTTT
TRBD2,.,TRBV20-1,TRBJ2-7,CSASQTSGIWYEQYF,TGCAGTGCTAGTCAGACTAGCGGGATATGGTACGAGCAGTACTTC
.,.,TRBV27,TRBJ1-1,CASSLYPGLNTGAFF,TGTGCCAGCAGTTTATATCCAGGTCTGAACACTGGAGCTTTCTTT
TRBD2,many,TRBV12-3/TRBV12-4,TRBJ2-1,CASRRPGLAGVDEQFF,TGTGCCAGCAGACGACCGGGACTAGCGGGAGTAGATGAGCAGTTCTTC
.,many,TRBV19,TRBJ2-6,CASMRAADVFSGANVLTF,TGTGCCAGTATGAGGGCAGCCGACGTATTCTCTGGGGCCAACGTCCTGACTTTC
.,.,TRBV28,TRBJ2-5,CASRQGGPYQETQYF,TGTGCCAGCAGACAGGGAGGTCCGTATCAAGAGACCCAGTACTTC
.,many,TRBV11-2,TRBJ1-1,CASSPAEGGGTEAFF,TGTGCCAGCAGCCCGGCGGAGGGAGGTGGGACTGAAGCTTTCTTT
.,many,TRBV4-1,TRBJ1-4,CASSPFRPGFMMDEKLFF,TGCGCCAGCAGCCCATTTCGGCCAGGGTTTATGATGGATGAAAAACTGTTTTTT
TRBD1,few,TRBV29-1,TRBJ2-1,CSVELTGGILNEQFF,TGCAGCGTTGAATTGACAGGGGGTATTTTGAATGAGCAGTTCTTC
.,few,TRBV2,TRBJ2-1,CASSAGSRYNEQFF,TGTGCCAGCAGTGCCGGGAGTAGGTACAATGAGCAGTTCTTC
TRBD2,many,TRBV11-2,TRBJ2-1,CASSLNWAGVNNEQFF,TGTGCCAGCAGCTTAAACTGGGCGGGAGTCAACAATGAGCAGTTCTTC
TRBD1,few,TRBV6-2/TRBV6-3,TRBJ1-1,CASSKNRQGAGTSEAFF,TGTGCCAGCAGTAAAAACCGACAGGGGGCGGGAACATCCGAAGCTTTCTTT
.,few,TRBV15,TRBJ2-3,CATSSSLGTFDTQYF,TGTGCCACCAGCTCCTCTCTCGGCACCTTTGATACGCAGTATTTT
.,few,TRBV27,TRBJ1-6,CASSRRDANSPLHF,TGTGCCAGCAGTAGACGGGACGCGAATTCACCCCTCCACTTT
TRBD1,many,TRBV5-1,TRBJ1-1,CASSSGTGQREAFF,TGCGCCAGCAGCTCCGGGACAGGACAAAGGGAAGCTTTCTTT
.,.,TRBV5-4,TRBJ2-5,CASSSTVMDGKETQYF,TGTGCCAGCAGCTCAACTGTAATGGACGGGAAAGAGACCCAGTACTTC
TRBD2,few,TRBV6-2/TRBV6-3,TRBJ2-6,CASTKLAGGTSGANVLTF,TGTGCCAGCACCAAACTAGCGGGAGGGACCTCTGGGGCCAACGTCCTGACTTTC
TRBD1,many,TRBV7-2,TRBJ1-5,CASSRRTGMGNQPQHF,TGTGCCAGCAGCCGGCGGACAGGGATGGGTAATCAGCCCCAGCATTTT
.,many,TRBV20-1,TRBJ2-7,CSARGTDSYEQYF,TGCAGTGCTAGAGGGACAGATTCCTACGAGCAGTACTTC
TRBD2,many,TRBV28,TRBJ2-7,CASRPALAGVEQYF,TGTGCCAGCAGGCCGGCCCTAGCGGGAGTCGAGCAGTACTTC